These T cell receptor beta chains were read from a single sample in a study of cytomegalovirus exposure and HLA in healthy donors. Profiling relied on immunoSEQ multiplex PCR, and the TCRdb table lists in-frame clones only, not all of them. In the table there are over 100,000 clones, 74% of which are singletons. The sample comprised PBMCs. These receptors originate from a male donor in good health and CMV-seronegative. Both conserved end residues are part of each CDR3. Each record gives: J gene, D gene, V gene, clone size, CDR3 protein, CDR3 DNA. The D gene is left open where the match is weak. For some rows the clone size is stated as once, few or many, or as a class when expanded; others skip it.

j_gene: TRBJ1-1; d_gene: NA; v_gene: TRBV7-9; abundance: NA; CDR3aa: CASSLLEAFF; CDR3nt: TGTGCCAGCAGCTTACTTGAAGCTTTCTTT
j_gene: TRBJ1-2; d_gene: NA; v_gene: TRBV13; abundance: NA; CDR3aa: CASSSLLRREPFYGYTF; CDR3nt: TGTGCCAGCAGCTCGCTCCTCCGCAGGGAACCTTTCTATGGCTACACCTTC
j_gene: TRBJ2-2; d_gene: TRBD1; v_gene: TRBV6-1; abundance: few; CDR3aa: CAHSRDRANTGELFF; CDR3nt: TGTGCCCACAGCCGGGACAGAGCGAACACCGGGGAGCTGTTTTTT
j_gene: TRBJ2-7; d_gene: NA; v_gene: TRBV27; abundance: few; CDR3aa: CASSLQQNSYEQYF; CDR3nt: TGTGCCAGCAGTCTTCAACAGAACTCCTACGAGCAGTACTTC
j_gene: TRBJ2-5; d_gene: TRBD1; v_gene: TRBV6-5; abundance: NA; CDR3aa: CASSYVAGGKETQYF; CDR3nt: TGTGCCAGCAGTTACGTGGCAGGGGGCAAAGAGACCCAGTACTTC
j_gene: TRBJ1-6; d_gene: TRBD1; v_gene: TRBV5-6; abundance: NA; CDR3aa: CASSPRDRSYNSPLHF; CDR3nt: TGTGCCAGCAGCCCCCGGGACAGGTCCTATAATTCACCCCTCCACTTT
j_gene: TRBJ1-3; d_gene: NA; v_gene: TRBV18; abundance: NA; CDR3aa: CASSPHPGLSGNTIYF; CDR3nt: TGTGCCAGCTCACCACACCCAGGACTCTCTGGAAACACCATATATTTT
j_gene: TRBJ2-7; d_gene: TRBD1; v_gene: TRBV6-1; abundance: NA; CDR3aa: CASSEFLQGVSEQYF; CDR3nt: TGTGCCAGCAGTGAATTTTTACAGGGGGTCAGCGAGCAGTACTTC
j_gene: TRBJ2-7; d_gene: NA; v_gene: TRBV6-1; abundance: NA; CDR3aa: CASVQGTSYEQYF; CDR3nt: TGTGCCAGCGTACAGGGTACCTCCTACGAGCAGTACTTC
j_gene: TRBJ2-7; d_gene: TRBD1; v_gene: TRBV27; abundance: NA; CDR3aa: CASTLRQGAVYEQYF; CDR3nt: TGTGCCAGCACCCTTAGACAGGGGGCCGTCTACGAGCAGTACTTC
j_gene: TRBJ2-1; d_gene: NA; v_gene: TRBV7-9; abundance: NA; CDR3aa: CSSSPAPTLYNEQFF; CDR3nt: TGTTCCAGCAGCCCGGCCCCGACACTTTACAATGAGCAGTTCTTC
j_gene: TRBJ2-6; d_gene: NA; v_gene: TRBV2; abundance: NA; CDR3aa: CASSEISSGANVLTF; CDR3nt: TGTGCCAGCAGTGAAATCAGCTCTGGGGCCAACGTCCTGACTTTC
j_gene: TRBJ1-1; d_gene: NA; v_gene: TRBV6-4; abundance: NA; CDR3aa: CASSYGDMNTEAFF; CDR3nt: TGTGCCAGCAGTTACGGGGACATGAACACTGAAGCTTTCTTT
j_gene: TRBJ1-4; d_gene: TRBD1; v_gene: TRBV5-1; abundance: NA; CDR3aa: CASSPGGQGYIDEKLFF; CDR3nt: TGCGCCAGCAGCCCAGGGGGACAGGGGTATATTGACGAAAAACTGTTTTTT
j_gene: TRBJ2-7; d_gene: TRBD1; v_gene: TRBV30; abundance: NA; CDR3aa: CAWSRTGVDDEQYF; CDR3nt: TGTGCCTGGAGTCGGACAGGGGTTGACGACGAGCAGTACTTC
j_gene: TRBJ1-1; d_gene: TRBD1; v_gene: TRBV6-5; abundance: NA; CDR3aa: CASSYGAGGTEAFF; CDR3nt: TGTGCCAGCAGTTACGGGGCAGGGGGCACTGAAGCTTTCTTT
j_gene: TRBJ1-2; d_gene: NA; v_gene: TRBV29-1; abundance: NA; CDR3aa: CSVEDQGFYGYTF; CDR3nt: TGCAGCGTTGAAGATCAGGGTTTCTATGGCTACACCTTC
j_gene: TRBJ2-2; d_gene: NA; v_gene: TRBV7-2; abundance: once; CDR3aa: CASSLRRTGTGELFF; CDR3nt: TGTGCCAGCAGCTTACGCCGCACAGGCACCGGGGAGCTGTTTTTT
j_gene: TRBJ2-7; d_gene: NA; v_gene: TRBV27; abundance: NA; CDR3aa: CASSFLPGLNNEQYF; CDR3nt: TGTGCCAGCAGTTTCTTACCAGGGCTCAACAACGAGCAGTACTTC
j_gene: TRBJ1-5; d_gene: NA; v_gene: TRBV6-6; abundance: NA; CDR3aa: CASSYRDRLSNQPQHF; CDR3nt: TGTGCCAGCAGTTACAGAGACAGGTTGAGCAATCAGCCCCAGCATTTT
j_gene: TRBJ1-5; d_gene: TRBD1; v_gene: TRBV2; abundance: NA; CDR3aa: CASSPDREYQPQHF; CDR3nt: TGTGCCAGCAGCCCCGACAGGGAATATCAGCCCCAGCATTTT
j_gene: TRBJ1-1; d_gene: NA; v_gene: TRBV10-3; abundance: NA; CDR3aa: CAIRGSTEAFF; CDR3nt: TGTGCCATCAGGGGGAGCACTGAAGCTTTCTTT
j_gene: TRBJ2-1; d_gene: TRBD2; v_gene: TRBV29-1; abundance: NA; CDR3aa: CSVALAGGPGYEQFF; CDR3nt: TGCAGCGTTGCACTAGCGGGAGGGCCGGGGTATGAGCAGTTCTTC
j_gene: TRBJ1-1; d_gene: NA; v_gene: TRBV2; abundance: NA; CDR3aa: CASKAQGVGNTEAFF; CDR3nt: TGTGCCAGCAAAGCACAGGGAGTGGGGAACACTGAAGCTTTCTTT
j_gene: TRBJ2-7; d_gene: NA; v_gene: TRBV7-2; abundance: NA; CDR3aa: CASSLRAGWDEQYF; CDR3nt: TGTGCCAGCAGCTTAAGGGCGGGTTGGGACGAGCAGTACTTC
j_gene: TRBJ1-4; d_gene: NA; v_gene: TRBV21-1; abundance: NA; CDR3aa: CASSKAPGTGCLQLFF; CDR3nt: TGTGCCAGCAGCAAAGCTCCCGGGACAGGGTGTCTGCAACTGTTTTTT
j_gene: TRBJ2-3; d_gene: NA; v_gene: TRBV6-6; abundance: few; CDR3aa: CASSYWGRTSDTQYF; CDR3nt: TGTGCCAGCAGTTATTGGGGGCGAACATCAGATACGCAGTATTTT
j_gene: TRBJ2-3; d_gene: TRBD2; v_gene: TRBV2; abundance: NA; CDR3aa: CASRAGLAGGRIDTQYF; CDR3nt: TGTGCCAGCAGAGCGGGACTAGCGGGGGGGCGTATAGATACGCAGTATTTT
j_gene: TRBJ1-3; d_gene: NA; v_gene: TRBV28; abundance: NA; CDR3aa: CASSFPTRGNTIYF; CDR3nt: TGTGCCAGCAGTTTCCCCACCAGGGGAAACACCATATATTTT
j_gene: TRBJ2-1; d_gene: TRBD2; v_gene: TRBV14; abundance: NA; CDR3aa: CASSQESRLAGIDEQFF; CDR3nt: TGTGCCAGCAGCCAAGAAAGTCGACTAGCGGGAATAGATGAGCAGTTCTTC
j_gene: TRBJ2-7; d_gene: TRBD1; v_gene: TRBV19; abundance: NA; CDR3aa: CASSIEQGARYEQYF; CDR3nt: TGTGCCAGTAGTATAGAACAGGGGGCGAGGTACGAGCAGTACTTC
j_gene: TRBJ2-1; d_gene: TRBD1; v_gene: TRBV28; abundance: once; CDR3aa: CASSLIRDRNTNEQFF; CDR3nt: TGTGCCAGCAGTCTAATCCGGGACAGAAACACCAATGAGCAGTTCTTC
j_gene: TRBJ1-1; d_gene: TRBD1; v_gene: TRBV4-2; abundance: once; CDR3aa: CASSLDPGTGGTEAFF; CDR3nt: TGTGCCAGCAGCTTAGATCCCGGGACAGGGGGCACTGAAGCTTTCTTT
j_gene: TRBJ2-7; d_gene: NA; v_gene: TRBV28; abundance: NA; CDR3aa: CASSSPGTLPYEQYF; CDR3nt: TGTGCCAGCAGCTCACCCGGGACACTCCCCTACGAGCAGTACTTC
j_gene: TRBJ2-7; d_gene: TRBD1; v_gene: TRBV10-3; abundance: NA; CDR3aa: CAIITPGQGAYEQYF; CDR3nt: TGTGCCATCATTACACCGGGACAGGGGGCCTACGAGCAGTACTTC
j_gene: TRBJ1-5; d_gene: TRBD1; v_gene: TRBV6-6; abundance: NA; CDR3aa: CASSRGQGPLPQHF; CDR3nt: TGTGCCAGCAGCCGTGGACAGGGCCCCCTTCCCCAGCATTTT
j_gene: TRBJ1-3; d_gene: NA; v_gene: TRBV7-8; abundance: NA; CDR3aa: CASSPGGGSGNTIYF; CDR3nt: TGTGCCAGCAGCCCCGGGGGGGGTTCTGGAAACACCATATATTTT
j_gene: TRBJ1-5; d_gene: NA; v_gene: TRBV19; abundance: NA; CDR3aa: CASRGLSNQPQHF; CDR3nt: TGTGCCAGTAGGGGACTGAGTAATCAGCCCCAGCATTTT
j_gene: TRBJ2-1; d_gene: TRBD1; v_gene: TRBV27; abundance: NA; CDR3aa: CASGGQGGEQFF; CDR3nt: TGTGCCAGCGGCGGACAGGGTGGTGAGCAGTTCTTC
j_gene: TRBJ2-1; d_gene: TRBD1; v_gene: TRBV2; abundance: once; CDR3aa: CASSEGGTGPPSLHIYNEQFF; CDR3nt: TGTGCCAGCAGTGAGGGCGGGACAGGGCCTCCTTCTCTACACATTTACAATGAGCAGTTCTTC
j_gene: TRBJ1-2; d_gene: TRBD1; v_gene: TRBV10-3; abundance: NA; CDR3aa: CAIRGTGLNYGYTF; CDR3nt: TGTGCCATCAGGGGGACAGGACTTAACTATGGCTACACCTTC
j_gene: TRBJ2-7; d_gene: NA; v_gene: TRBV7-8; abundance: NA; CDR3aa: CASSKTSLKRLSYEQYF; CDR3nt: TGTGCCAGCAGTAAAACTAGCCTGAAGAGGCTATCCTACGAGCAGTACTTC
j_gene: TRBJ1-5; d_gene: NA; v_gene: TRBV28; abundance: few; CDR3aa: CASSPRRADQPQHF; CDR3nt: TGTGCCAGCAGTCCCCGGAGGGCTGATCAGCCCCAGCATTTT
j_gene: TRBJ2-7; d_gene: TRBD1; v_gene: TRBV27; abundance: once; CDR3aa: CASSAPGQIYEQYF; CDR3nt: TGCGCCAGCAGTGCCCCGGGACAGATTTACGAGCAGTACTTC
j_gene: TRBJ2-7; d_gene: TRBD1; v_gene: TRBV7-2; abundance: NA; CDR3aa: CASRAGTAYEQYF; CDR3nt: TGTGCCAGCAGGGCCGGGACAGCCTACGAGCAGTACTTC
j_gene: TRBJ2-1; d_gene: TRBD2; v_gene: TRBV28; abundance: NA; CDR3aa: CASSWLLREVNNEQFF; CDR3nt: TGTGCCAGCAGTTGGTTGTTGCGGGAGGTTAATAATGAGCAGTTCTTC
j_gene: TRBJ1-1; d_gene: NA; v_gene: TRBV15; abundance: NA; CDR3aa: CATSREEEAFF; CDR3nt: TGTGCCACCAGCAGAGAGGAGGAAGCTTTCTTT
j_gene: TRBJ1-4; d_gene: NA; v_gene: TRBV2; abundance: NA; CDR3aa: CASSEQENFFEKLFF; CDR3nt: TGTGCCAGCAGTGAACAAGAAAACTTTTTTGAAAAACTGTTTTTT
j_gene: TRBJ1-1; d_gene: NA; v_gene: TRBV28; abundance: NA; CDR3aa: CASSPQGWGAFF; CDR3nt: TGTGCCAGCAGTCCACAGGGATGGGGAGCTTTCTTT
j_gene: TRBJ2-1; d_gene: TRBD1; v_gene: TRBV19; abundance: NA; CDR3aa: CASIKDRGHNEQFF; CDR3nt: TGTGCCAGTATCAAGGACAGGGGCCACAATGAGCAGTTCTTC